Following are 22 T cell receptor beta chains from one sample sequenced in a study of blood T cells in healthy people across ages. Together with a sample-barcoded 5' primer, a J-beta primer mix was included in a second PCR lasting about 7 to 11 cycles. TCRdb recomputed calls from the 5' RACE reads with MiXCR, one row per CDR3 protein. The sample contains about 640,000 distinct CDR3 sequences, about 53% of which appear only once. The material sequenced was blood. Receptors originate from a man in his 60s in good health.

The CDR3 nucleotides read TGTGCCAGCAGCCAAGATCTTTTTGGCTACACCTTC. Amino acids: CASSQDLFGYTF. J is TRBJ1-2 and V is TRBV3-1; the D is unclear. V lost 0 bases to trimming and J lost 7 bases, with 6 bases between them. The germline CDR1 and CDR2 sequences are LGHDT and YNNKEL (reference sequence). This CDR3 region has 12 residues.

This clonotype has more than one count but fewer than ten. This rearrangement joins TRBV20-1 to TRBJ2-7; TRBD2 matches at 15 bases. V lost 0 bases and J lost 4; bases outside the gene matches: 1. The germline gives CDR1 DFQATT, CDR2 SNEGSKA (reference sequence). The CDR3 covers 15 residues. CDR3 nucleotides: TGCAGTGCTAGAGAGGGACTAGCGGGGGGTTACGAGCAGTACTTC. Amino acid sequence: CSAREGLAGGYEQYF.

This chain links TRBV10-3 with TRBJ2-3; TRBD1 is a possible D gene (6 bases). This CDR3 is 15 amino acids long. The germline V gene has CDR1 ENHRY and CDR2 SYGVKD. Trimming shortened V by 6 bases and J by 8 bases, and 21 bases separated the two germline ends. CDR3 DNA: TGTGCCATCAGCCCACCCACAGGGCTCTCTGGTACGCAGTATTTT. Protein product: CAISPPTGLSGTQYF.

This clonotype was seen more than once but under ten times. This chain joins TRBV20-1 and TRBJ2-6; the D is unclear. The CDR3 loop spans 14 amino acids. Trimming stripped 5 bases from V and 2 bases from J, with 10 bases between. Germline-derived CDR1 and CDR2 are DFQATT and SNEGSKA (reference sequence). The CDR3 spells CSASKQTGANVLTF. The CDR3 nucleotides are TGCAGTGCTTCCAAACAGACTGGGGCCAACGTCCTGACTTTC.

This clonotype was observed a handful of times. The chain is built from TRBV21-1 and TRBJ2-4; the table's D call of TRBD1 was not tested on the DNA. TRBV21-1 is listed as a pseudogene. The CDR3 length is 14 residues. CDR3 loop: CASSKRLGDTGQYF. For the CDR3, the DNA is TGTGCCAGCAGCAAAAGGTTAGGGGACACCGGCCAGTACTTC.

This clonotype was counted between two and nine times. The gene calls are TRBV6-6 and TRBJ2-7; D not resolved. V was pared by 0 bases and J by 2 bases, with 8 bases between. CDR1 is MNHNY, CDR2 SVGAGI, per germline (reference sequence). The CDR3 extends over 14 amino acids. The CDR3, as DNA: TGTGCCAGCAGTTACTCGGCAGTAACCTACGAGCAGTACTTC. Encoded protein: CASSYSAVTYEQYF.

The chain combines TRBV5-6 with TRBJ2-5; 8 positions agree with TRBD2. The CDR3 has 17 amino acids. Per the germline V gene, CDR1 is SGHDT and CDR2 is YYEEEE. V was clipped by 0 bases and J by 4 bases; unmatched bases: 11. DNA of the CDR3: TGTGCCAGCAGCTTGGTTTCGCGGGGGGCAAATCGAGAGACCCAGTACTTC. Protein sequence: CASSLVSRGANRETQYF.

The chain employs TRBV5-1 and TRBJ1-4, with D possibly matching TRBD1 (5 bases). The CDR3 runs 15 residues. Germline CDR1 and CDR2: SGHRS and YFSETQ. Trimming left V 0 bases short and J 4 bases short, with 10 bases between. The CDR3 nucleotides are TGCGCCAGCAGCTTGGAGGGACGGGGTAATGAAAAACTGTTTTTT. This codes for CASSLEGRGNEKLFF.

This clonotype is a singleton in its sample. The chain joins TRBV27 to TRBJ1-1, with D tentatively TRBD1 (5 bases). Germline V gene sequence: CDR1 MNHEY, CDR2 SMNVEV (reference sequence). With 3 bases removed from V and 3 bases from J, the gap between germline ends came to 11 bases. The CDR3 has 14 amino acids. This CDR3 reads CASSLGESYTEAFF. The CDR3 DNA sequence: TGTGCCAGCAGTTTGGGGGAGAGTTACACTGAAGCTTTCTTT.

The V and J genes are TRBV13 and TRBJ2-4, with 8 bases matching TRBD1. CDR3 size: 16 residues. The V gene end was trimmed by 2 bases and the J gene end by 6 bases; junction bases not matched to a gene: 9. CDR1 PRHDT and CDR2 FYEKMQ come from the germline V gene (reference sequence). CDR3 nucleotides: TGTGCCAGCAGCTTAAATACAGGGGGATATGGAAACATTCAGTACTTC. Its translation is CASSLNTGGYGNIQYF.

The rearrangement links TRBV12-3 or TRBV12-4 to TRBJ1-5, with 8 bases matching TRBD1. V dropped 5 bases and J dropped 0; count of bases not matched to a gene: 9. This CDR3 region has 17 residues. CDR3: CASSGQGGPYSNQPQHF. DNA of the CDR3: TGTGCCAGCAGTGGACAGGGTGGCCCCTATAGCAATCAGCCCCAGCATTTT.

The rearrangement uses TRBV20-1 and TRBJ1-1; D is unresolved. The CDR3 sequence is 12 residues long. Germline assignment: CDR1 DFQATT and CDR2 SNEGSKA (reference sequence). The V gene lost 7 bases and the J gene lost 1 base, with 10 bases spanning the gap. The CDR3 nucleotides read TGCAGTGGAGGGCCCCAGAACACTGAAGCTTTCTTT. It yields the protein CSGGPQNTEAFF.

The chain is built from TRBV3-1 and TRBJ2-5, with D unclear. CDR1 LGHDT and CDR2 YNNKEL come from the germline V gene (reference sequence). The V end lost 0 bases, the J end lost 2 bases, and 13 bases lay between the germline ends. The CDR3 is made up of 16 amino acids. CDR3 sequence reads: CASSQDDHPRQETQYF. CDR3 in DNA: TGTGCCAGCAGCCAAGATGACCACCCACGGCAAGAGACCCAGTACTTC.

The chain combines TRBV20-1 with TRBJ2-4; 10 positions match TRBD2. The CDR3 length is 14 residues. The trim removed 2 bases at V and 13 bases at J, leaving 11 bases unmatched. The germline V gene encodes CDR1 DFQATT and CDR2 SNEGSKA (reference sequence). CDR3 coding DNA: TGCAGTGCTAGAAGGCTAGCGGGGGTGCGGGAGCAGTACTTC. Its protein product is CSARRLAGVREQYF.

This clonotype was observed a handful of times. The chain is built from TRBV24-1 and TRBJ2-3; TRBD2 agrees at 11 bases. The CDR3 sequence is 17 residues long. CDR1 and CDR2 (germline): KGHDR, SFDVKD. Trimming took 2 bases from V and 6 from J; bases not matched to a gene: 9. In DNA, the CDR3 is TGTGCCACCAGTGATTCCGTAGCGGGGGGGCCTTACGATACGCAGTATTTT. Its protein product is CATSDSVAGGPYDTQYF.

The chain couples TRBV3-1 to TRBJ2-3; D remains ambiguous. V was clipped by 2 bases and J by 1 base, with 7 bases between them. Per the germline V gene, CDR1 is LGHDT and CDR2 is YNNKEL (reference sequence). The CDR3 is 14 amino acids. The CDR3 DNA reads as TGTGCCAGCAGCCAAACTGGCCGCACAGATACGCAGTATTTT. Translated, it gives CASSQTGRTDTQYF.

As for this clonotype: One end of the junction varies from germline; a read error may be responsible. The rearrangement links TRBV6-6 to TRBJ1-5; TRBD1 matches at 11 bases. The CDR3 is 16 amino acids. Germline lookup yields CDR1 MNHNY and CDR2 SVGAGI (reference sequence). This CDR3 reads CAGSYGRTGGGQPQHF. CDR3 in DNA: TGTGCCGGCAGTTACGGCCGGACAGGGGGCGGTCAGCCCCAGCATTTT.

Of note for this clonotype: One end of the junction fails to match germline, which may point to a read error. CDR3 residues: CSATQGSDQPRHF. CDR3 in DNA: TGCAGCGCGACCCAGGGGAGCGATCAGCCCCGGCATTTT. The chain is built from TRBV29-1 and TRBJ1-5; possible D gene TRBD1, 6 bases. This CDR3 is built from 13 residues. Germline CDR1 and CDR2: SQVTM and ANQGSEA.

The chain combines TRBV20-1 with TRBJ1-2; the D gene is possibly TRBD1 (5 bases). V was trimmed by 0 bases and J by 3 bases, leaving 17 bases between them. Per germline, CDR1 DFQATT and CDR2 SNEGSKA (reference sequence). The CDR3 is 16 amino acids. The CDR3 nucleotides are TGCAGTGCTAGAGATCCCGACAGCTATGGGGACTATGGCTACACCTTC. It translates to CSARDPDSYGDYGYTF.

V gene TRBV7-9 combines with J gene TRBJ1-2; D is undetermined. Germline-derived CDR1 and CDR2 are SEHNR and FQNEAQ (reference sequence). Between the trimmed V and J ends, which lost 5 bases and 4 bases, there was a span of 11 bases. This CDR3 region has 13 residues. The CDR3 bases are TGTGCCAGCAGCCCAGCCGGGATCTATGGCTACACCTTC. Its translation is CASSPAGIYGYTF.

The chain carries TRBV20-1 and TRBJ1-4; tentatively, D is TRBD1 (6 bases). This CDR3 comprises 14 residues. Trimming left V 0 bases short and J 7 bases short, with 12 bases between. The V gene's germline CDR1 is DFQATT and CDR2 SNEGSKA (reference sequence). The chain's CDR3 is CSAREGGRGEKLFF. The CDR3, as DNA: TGCAGTGCTAGAGAGGGGGGCAGGGGTGAAAAACTGTTTTTT.

The V call is TRBV4-2, the J call TRBJ2-3; no reliable D call. Germline V lookup: CDR1 LGHNA, CDR2 YNFKEQ. V lost 4 bases and J lost 1, with 12 bases in between. This CDR3 contains 15 residues. The CDR3 nucleotides read TGTGCCAGCAGCCCGACCTCCCGCGGCACAGATACGCAGTATTTT. It specifies CASSPTSRGTDTQYF.